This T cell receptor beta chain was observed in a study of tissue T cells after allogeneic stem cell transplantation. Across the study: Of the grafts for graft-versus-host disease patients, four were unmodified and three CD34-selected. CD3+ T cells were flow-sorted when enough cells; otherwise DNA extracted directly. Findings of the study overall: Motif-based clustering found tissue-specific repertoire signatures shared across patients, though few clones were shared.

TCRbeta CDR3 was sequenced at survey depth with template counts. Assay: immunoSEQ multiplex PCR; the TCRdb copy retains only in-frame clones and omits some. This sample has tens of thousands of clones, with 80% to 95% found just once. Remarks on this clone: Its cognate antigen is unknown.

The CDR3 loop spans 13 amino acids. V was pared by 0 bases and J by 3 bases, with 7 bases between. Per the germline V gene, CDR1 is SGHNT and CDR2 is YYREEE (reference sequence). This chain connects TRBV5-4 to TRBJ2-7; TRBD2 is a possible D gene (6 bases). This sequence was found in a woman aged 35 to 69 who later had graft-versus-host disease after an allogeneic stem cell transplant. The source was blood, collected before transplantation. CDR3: CASSLGEDYEQYF. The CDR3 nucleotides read TGTGCCAGCAGCTTGGGGGAGGACTACGAGCAGTACTTC.